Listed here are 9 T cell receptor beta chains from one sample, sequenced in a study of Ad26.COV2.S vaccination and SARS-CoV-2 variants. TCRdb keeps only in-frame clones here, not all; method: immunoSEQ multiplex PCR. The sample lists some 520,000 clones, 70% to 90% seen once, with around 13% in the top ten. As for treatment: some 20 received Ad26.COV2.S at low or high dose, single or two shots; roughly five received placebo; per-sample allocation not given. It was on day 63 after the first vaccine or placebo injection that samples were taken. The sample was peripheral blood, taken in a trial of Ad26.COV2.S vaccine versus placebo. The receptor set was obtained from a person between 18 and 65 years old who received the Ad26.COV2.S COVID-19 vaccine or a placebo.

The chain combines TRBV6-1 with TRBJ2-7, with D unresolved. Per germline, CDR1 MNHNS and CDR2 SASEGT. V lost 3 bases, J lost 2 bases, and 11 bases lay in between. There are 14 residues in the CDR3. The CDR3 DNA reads TGTGCCAGCAGTGAGGCTTTCACCGCCTACGAGCAGTACTTC. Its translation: CASSEAFTAYEQYF.

The DNA of the CDR3 is TGTGCCAGCAGCTTGGAAGGGGCCACTGAAGCTTTCTTT. Translated: CASSLEGATEAFF. This chain joins TRBV7-9 and TRBJ1-1; D may be TRBD1 (5 bases). CDR3 length: 13 amino acids. V was shortened by 3 bases and J by 4 bases, with 9 bases between the two germline ends. Germline V CDR1 and CDR2: SEHNR, FQNEAQ (reference sequence).

CDR3 in amino acids: CAWSDDGTQPQHF. The CDR3 nucleotides are TGTGCCTGGAGTGACGACGGAACTCAGCCCCAGCATTTT. J is TRBJ1-5 and V is TRBV30; D is ambiguous. Germline V gene sequence: CDR1 GTSNPN, CDR2 SVGIG (reference sequence). The CDR3 loop spans 13 amino acids. V shed 1 base and J shed 6 bases, with 10 bases lying between them.

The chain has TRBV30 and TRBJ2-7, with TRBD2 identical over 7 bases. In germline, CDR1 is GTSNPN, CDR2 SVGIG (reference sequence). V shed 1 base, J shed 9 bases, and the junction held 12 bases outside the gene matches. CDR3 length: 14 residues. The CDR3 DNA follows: TGTGCCTGGAGTGGGCTAGCGGCTAGGGGTCGGCAGTACTTC. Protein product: CAWSGLAARGRQYF. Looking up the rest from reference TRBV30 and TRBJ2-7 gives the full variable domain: SQTIHQWPATLVQPVGSPLSLECTVEGTSNPNLYWYRQAAGRGLQLLFYSVGIGQISSEVPQNLSASRPQDRQFILSSKKLLLSDSGFYLCAWSGLAARGRQYFGPGTRLTVT.

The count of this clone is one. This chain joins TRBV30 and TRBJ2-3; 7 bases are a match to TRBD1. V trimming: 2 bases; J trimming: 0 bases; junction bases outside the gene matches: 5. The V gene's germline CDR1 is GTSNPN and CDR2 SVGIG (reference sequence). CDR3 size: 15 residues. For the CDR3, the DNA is TGTGCCTGGAGTCCCGGACAGGCGAGCACAGATACGCAGTATTTT. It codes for CAWSPGQASTDTQYF.

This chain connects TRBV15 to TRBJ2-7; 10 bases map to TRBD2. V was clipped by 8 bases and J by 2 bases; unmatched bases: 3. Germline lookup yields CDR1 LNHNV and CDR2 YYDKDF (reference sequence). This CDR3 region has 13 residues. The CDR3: CATSGTSAYEQYF. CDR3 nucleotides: TGTGCCACCTCCGGGACTAGCGCCTACGAGCAGTACTTC.

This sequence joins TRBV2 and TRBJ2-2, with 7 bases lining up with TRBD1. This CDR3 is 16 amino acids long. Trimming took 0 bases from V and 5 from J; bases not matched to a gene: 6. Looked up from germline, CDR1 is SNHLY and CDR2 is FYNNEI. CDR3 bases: TGTGCCAGCAGTGAAGCCGGAAACAGGGGAACCGGGGAGCTGTTTTTT. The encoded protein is CASSEAGNRGTGELFF.

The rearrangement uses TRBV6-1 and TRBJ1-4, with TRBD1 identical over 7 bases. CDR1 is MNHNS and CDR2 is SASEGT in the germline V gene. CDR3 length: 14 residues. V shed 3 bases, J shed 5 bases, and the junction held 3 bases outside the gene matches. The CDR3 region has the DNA TGTGCCAGCAGTGACAGGGGGTCGAATGAAAAACTGTTTTTT. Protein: CASSDRGSNEKLFF.

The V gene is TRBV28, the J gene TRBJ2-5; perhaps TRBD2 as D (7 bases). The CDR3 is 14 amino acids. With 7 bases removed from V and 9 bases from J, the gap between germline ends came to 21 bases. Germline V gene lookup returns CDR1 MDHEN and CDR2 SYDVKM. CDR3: CASTLGGGRGAQYF. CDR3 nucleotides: TGTGCCAGCACATTGGGCGGGGGAAGGGGGGCCCAGTACTTC.